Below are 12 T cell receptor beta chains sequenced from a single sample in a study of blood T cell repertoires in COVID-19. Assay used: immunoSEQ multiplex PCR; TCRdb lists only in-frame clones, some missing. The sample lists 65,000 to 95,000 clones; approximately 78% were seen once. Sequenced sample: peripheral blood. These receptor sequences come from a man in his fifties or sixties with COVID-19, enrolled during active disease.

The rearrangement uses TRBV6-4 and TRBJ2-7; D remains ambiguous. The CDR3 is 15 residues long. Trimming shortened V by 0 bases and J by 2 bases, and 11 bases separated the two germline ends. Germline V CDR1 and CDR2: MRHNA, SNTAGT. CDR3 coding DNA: TGTGCCAGCAGTGACTCGATCCAGAAAACCTACGAGCAGTACTTC. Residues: CASSDSIQKTYEQYF.

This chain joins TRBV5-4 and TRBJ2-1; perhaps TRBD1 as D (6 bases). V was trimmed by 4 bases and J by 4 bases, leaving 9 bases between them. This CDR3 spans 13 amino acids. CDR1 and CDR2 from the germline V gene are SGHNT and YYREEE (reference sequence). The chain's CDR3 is CASSPQGYNEQFF. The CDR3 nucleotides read TGTGCCAGCAGCCCACAGGGTTACAATGAGCAGTTCTTC.

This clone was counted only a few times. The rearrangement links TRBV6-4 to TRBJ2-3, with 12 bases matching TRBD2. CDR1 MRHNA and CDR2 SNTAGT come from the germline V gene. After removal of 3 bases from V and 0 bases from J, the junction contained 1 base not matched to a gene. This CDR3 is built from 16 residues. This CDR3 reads CASSEGTSGSTDTQYF. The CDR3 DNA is TGTGCCAGCAGTGAAGGGACTAGCGGGAGCACAGATACGCAGTATTTT.

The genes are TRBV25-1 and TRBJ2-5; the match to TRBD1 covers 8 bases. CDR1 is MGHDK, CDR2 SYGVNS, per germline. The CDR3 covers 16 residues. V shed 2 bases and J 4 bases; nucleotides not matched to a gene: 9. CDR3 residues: CASSEGRQGKGETQYF. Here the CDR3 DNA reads TGTGCCAGCAGTGAAGGAAGACAGGGGAAAGGAGAGACCCAGTACTTC.

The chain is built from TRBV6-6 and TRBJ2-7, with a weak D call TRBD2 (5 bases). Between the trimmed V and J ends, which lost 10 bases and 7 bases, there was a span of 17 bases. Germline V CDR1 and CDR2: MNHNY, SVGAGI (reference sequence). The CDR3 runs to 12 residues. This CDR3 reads CATGSTTGEQYF. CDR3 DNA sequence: TGTGCCACCGGTAGCACCACGGGAGAGCAGTACTTC.

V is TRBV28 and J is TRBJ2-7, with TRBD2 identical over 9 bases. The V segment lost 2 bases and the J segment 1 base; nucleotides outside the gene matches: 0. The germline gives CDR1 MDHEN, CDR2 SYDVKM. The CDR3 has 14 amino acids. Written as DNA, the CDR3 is TGTGCCAGCAGTTTAAGCGGGGGGTCCTACGAGCAGTACTTC. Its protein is CASSLSGGSYEQYF.

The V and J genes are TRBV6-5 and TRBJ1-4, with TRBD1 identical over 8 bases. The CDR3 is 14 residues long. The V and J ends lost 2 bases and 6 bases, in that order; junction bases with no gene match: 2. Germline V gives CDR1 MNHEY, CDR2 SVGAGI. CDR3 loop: CASSYGQGDEKLFF. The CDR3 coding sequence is TGTGCCAGCAGTTACGGACAGGGAGATGAAAAACTGTTTTTT.

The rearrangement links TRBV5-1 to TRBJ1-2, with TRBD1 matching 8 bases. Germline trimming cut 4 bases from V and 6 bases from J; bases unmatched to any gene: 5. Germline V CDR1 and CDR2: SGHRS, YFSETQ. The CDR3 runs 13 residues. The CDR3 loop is CASSTQGADGYTF. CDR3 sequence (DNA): TGCGCCAGCAGCACGCAGGGGGCAGATGGCTACACCTTC. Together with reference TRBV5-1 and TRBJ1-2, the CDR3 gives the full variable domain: KAGVTQTPRYLIKTRGQQVTLSCSPISGHRSVSWYQQTPGQGLQFLFEYFSETQRNKGNFPGRFSGRQFSNSRSEMNVSTLELGDSALYLCASSTQGADGYTFGSGTRLTVV.

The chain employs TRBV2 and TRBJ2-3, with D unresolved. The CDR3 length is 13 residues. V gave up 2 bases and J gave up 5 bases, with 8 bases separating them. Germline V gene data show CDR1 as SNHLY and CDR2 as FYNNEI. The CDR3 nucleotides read TGTGCCAGCAGTGAATACGAGAGAGATACGCAGTATTTT. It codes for CASSEYERDTQYF.

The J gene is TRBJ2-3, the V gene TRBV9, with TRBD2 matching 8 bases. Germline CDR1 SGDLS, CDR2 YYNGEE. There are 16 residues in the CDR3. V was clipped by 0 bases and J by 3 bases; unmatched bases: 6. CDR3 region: CASSVEPGTRTDTQYF. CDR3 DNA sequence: TGTGCCAGCAGCGTAGAACCCGGGACTAGAACAGATACGCAGTATTTT. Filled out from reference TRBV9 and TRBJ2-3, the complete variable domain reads DSGVTQTPKHLITATGQRVTLRCSPRSGDLSVYWYQQSLDQGLQFLIQYYNGEERAKGNILERFSAQQFPDLHSELNLSSLELGDSALYFCASSVEPGTRTDTQYFGPGTRLTVL.

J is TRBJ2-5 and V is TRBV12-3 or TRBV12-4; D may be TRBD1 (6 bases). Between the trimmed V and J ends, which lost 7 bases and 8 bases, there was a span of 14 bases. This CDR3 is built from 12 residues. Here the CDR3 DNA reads TGTGCCAGCACCAGGGGAAGTAAAACCCAGTACTTC. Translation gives CASTRGSKTQYF.

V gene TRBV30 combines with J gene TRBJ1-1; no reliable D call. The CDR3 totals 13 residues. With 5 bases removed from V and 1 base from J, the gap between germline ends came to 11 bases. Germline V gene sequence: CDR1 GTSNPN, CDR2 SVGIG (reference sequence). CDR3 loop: CAWCAGGNTEAFF. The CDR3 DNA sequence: TGTGCCTGGTGCGCAGGTGGGAACACTGAAGCTTTCTTT.